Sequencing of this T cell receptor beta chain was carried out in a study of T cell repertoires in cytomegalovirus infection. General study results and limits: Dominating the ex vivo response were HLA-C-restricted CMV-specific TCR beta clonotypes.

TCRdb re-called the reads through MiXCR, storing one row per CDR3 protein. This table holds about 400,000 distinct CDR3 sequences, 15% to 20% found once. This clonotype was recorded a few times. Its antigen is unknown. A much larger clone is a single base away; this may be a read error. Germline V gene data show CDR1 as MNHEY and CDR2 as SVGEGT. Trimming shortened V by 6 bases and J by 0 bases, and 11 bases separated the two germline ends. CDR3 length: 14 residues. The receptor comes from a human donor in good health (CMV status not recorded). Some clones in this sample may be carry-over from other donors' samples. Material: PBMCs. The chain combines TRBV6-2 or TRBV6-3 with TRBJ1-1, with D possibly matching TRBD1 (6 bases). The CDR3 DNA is TGTGCCAGCAGCCGCGACAGGTTGAACACTGAAGCTTTCTTT. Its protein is CASSRDRLNTEAFF.